A selection of T cell receptor beta chains follows, all from one sample in a study of cytomegalovirus exposure and HLA in healthy donors. The method was immunoSEQ multiplex PCR; TCRdb's version includes in-frame clones alone and lacks a portion of them. The table includes 30,000 to 35,000 clones, 84% detected once. Sequenced input: PBMCs. These TCRs come from a woman aged 18-29 years in good health and CMV-seronegative. The CDR3 runs from the conserved cysteine through the conserved F or W. Fields, in order: clone size, V gene, J gene, CDR3 length, D gene, CDR3 DNA, CDR3 protein. D genes are given only for firm matches. Only part of the rows carry a size: once, few, many, or a class if the clone is expanded.

clone size: .; V gene: TRBV7-2; J gene: TRBJ2-7; CDR3 length: 14; D gene: .; CDR3 DNA: TGTGCCAGCAGCAGCGACCCCAGCTCCTACGAGCAGTACTTC; CDR3 protein: CASSSDPSSYEQYF
clone size: .; V gene: TRBV5-6; J gene: TRBJ2-7; CDR3 length: 14; D gene: .; CDR3 DNA: TGTGCCAGCAGCTTCGACAGGTTTGAGCACGAGCAGTACTTC; CDR3 protein: CASSFDRFEHEQYF
clone size: few; V gene: TRBV4-2; J gene: TRBJ1-6; CDR3 length: 17; D gene: .; CDR3 DNA: TGTGCCAGCAGCCCACATTCTACGACAGGTTCAAACTCACCCCTCCACTTT; CDR3 protein: CASSPHSTTGSNSPLHF
clone size: .; V gene: TRBV9; J gene: TRBJ1-3; CDR3 length: 16; D gene: .; CDR3 DNA: TGTGCCAGCAGCGTAGAGGTCGAGCTCTCCGCGGGCACCATATATTTT; CDR3 protein: CASSVEVELSAGTIYF
clone size: once; V gene: TRBV6-6; J gene: TRBJ2-7; CDR3 length: 13; D gene: TRBD2; CDR3 DNA: TGTGCCAGCAGGCTAGCGGGTCTTTACGAGCAGTACTTC; CDR3 protein: CASRLAGLYEQYF
clone size: .; V gene: TRBV7-9; J gene: TRBJ1-1; CDR3 length: 13; D gene: .; CDR3 DNA: TGTGCCAGCAGCCGGGATACGCTGGGTGAAGCTTTCTTT; CDR3 protein: CASSRDTLGEAFF
clone size: .; V gene: TRBV28; J gene: TRBJ2-5; CDR3 length: 11; D gene: .; CDR3 DNA: TGTGCCAGCAGTTTATCGGAGACCCAGTACTTC; CDR3 protein: CASSLSETQYF
clone size: few; V gene: TRBV29-1; J gene: TRBJ2-3; CDR3 length: 16; D gene: .; CDR3 DNA: TGCAGCGTTGAGGGTGTCCGGACTCTCAGTTGGGATACGCAGTATTTT; CDR3 protein: CSVEGVRTLSWDTQYF
clone size: .; V gene: TRBV6-5; J gene: TRBJ2-7; CDR3 length: 15; D gene: TRBD1; CDR3 DNA: TGTGCCAGCAGTTACGCGGGACAGGGCTCCTACGAGCAGTACTTC; CDR3 protein: CASSYAGQGSYEQYF
clone size: .; V gene: TRBV9; J gene: TRBJ1-1; CDR3 length: 13; D gene: .; CDR3 DNA: TGTGCCAGCAGCGGATCAAATCCAAGGGGAACTTTCTTT; CDR3 protein: CASSGSNPRGTFF